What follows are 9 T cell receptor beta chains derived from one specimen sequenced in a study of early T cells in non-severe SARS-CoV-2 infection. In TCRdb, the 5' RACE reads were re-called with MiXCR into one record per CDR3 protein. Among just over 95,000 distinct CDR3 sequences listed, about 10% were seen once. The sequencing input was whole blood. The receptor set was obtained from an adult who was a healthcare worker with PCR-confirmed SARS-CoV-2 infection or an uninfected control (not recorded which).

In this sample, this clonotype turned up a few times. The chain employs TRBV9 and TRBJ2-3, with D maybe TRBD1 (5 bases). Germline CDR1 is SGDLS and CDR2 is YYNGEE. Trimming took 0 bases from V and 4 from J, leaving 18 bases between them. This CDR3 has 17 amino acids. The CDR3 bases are TGTGCCAGCAGCGTAGTAGGGGCCAGCCCTTTCTCAGATACGCAGTATTTT. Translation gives CASSVVGASPFSDTQYF.

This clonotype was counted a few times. CDR3 in DNA: TGCAGTGCTAGGAAAACAGGGGCCGTCACTGAAGCTTTCTTT. Residues: CSARKTGAVTEAFF. The V and J genes are TRBV20-1 and TRBJ1-1; 7 bases are shared with TRBD1. Germline CDR1 DFQATT, CDR2 SNEGSKA (reference sequence). CDR3 length: 14 residues. With 3 bases clipped from V and 4 bases from J, the junction kept 8 bases outside the gene matches.

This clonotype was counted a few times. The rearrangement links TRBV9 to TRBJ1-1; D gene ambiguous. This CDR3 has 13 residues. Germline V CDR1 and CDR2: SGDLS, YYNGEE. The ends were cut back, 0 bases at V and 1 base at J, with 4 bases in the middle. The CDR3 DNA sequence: TGTGCCAGCAGCGTAGCACGGAACACTGAAGCTTTCTTT. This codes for CASSVARNTEAFF.

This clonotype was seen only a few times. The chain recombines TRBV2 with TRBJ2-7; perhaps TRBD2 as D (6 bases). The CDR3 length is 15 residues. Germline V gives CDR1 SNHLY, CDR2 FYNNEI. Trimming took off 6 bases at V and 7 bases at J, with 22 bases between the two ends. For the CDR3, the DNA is TGTGCCAGCAGCAAAAATACCGGGATGACTAGGGAGCAGTACTTC. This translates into CASSKNTGMTREQYF.

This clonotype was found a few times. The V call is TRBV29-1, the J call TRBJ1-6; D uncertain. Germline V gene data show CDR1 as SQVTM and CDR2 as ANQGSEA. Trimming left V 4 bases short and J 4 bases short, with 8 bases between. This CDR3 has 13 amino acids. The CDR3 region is CSVVKEYNSPLHF. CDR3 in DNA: TGCAGCGTTGTAAAGGAGTATAATTCACCCCTCCACTTT. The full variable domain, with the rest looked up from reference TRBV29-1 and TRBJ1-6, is SAVISQKPSRDICQRGTSLTIQCQVDSQVTMMFWYRQQPGQSLTLIATANQGSEATYESGFVIDKFPISRPNLTFSTLTVSNMSPEDSSIYLCSVVKEYNSPLHFGNGTRLTVT.

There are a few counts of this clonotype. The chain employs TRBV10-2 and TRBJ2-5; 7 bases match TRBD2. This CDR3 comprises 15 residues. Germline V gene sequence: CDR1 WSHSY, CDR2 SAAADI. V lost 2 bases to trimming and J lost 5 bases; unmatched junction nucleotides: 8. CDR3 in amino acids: CASSEKIRGDETQYF. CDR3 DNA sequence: TGCGCCAGCAGTGAGAAGATTCGGGGGGATGAGACCCAGTACTTC.

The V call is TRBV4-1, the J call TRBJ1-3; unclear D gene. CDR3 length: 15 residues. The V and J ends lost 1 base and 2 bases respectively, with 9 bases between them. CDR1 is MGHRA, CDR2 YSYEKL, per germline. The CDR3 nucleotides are TGCGCCAGCAGCCAAGTCCTGGGGACTGGAAACACCATATATTTT. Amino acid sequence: CASSQVLGTGNTIYF.

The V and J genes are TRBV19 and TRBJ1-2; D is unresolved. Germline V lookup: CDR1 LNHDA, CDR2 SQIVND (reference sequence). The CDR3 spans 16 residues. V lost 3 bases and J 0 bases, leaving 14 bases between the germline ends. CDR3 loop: CASSMYTDGTNYGYTF. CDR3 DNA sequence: TGTGCCAGTAGTATGTACACGGACGGCACTAACTATGGCTACACCTTC. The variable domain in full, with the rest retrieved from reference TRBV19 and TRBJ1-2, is DGGITQSPKYLFRKEGQNVTLSCEQNLNHDAMYWYRQDPGQGLRLIYYSQIVNDFQKGDIAEGYSVSREKKESFPLTVTSAQKNPTAFYLCASSMYTDGTNYGYTFGSGTRLTVV.

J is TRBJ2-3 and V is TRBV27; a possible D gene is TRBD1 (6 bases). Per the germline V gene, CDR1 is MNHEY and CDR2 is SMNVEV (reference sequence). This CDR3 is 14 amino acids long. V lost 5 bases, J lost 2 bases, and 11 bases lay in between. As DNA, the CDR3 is TGTGCCAGCAGTGGACAGAGATTCACAGATACGCAGTATTTT. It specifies CASSGQRFTDTQYF.